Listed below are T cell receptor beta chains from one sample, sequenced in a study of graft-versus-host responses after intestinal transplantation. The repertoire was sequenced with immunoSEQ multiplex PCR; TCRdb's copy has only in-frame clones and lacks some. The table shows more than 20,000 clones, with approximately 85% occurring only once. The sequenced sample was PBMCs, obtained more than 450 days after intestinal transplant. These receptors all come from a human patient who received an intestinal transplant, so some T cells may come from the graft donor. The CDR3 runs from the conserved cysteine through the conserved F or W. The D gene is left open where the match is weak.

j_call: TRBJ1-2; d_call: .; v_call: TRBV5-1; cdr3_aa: CASSLESRGYTF
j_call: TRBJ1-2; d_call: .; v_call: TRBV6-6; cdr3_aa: CASSPGGLPYGYTF
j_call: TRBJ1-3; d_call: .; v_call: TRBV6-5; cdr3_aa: CASSYSGGHSGNTIYF
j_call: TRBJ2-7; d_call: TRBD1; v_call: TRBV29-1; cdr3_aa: CSVGDRGYEQYF
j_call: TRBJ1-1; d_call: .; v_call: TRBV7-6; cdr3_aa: CASSLGGRAEAFF
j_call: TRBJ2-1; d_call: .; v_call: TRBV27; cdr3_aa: CASSYGGGSFNEQFF
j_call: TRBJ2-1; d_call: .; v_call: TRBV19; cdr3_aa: CASSIGDGLYNEQFF
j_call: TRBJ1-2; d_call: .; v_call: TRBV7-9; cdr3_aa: CASSLGPGIYGYTF
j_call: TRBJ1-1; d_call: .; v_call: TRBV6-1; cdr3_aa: CASSDATGFGTEAFF
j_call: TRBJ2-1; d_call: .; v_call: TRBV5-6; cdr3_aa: CASSLDRDWYYNEQFF
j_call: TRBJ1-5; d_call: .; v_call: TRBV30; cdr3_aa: CAWSVRGPDQPQHF
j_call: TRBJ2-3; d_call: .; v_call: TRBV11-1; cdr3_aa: CASSLQPANTQYF
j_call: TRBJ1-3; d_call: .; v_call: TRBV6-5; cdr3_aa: CASRSSGNTIYF
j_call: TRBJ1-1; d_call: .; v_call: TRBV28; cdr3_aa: CASSLQNTGTEAFF
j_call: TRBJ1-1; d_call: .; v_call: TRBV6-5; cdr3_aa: CASSYGQLNTEAFF
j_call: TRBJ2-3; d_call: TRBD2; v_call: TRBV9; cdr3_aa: CASSYSGRAPDTQYF
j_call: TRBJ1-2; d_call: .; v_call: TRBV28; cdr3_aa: CASSLEGYGYTF
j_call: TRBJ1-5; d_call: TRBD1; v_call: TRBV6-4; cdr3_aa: CASSDFDRESNQPQHF
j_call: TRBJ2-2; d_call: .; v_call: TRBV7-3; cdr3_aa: CASSLSNTGELFF
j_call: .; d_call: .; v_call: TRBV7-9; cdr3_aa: CASSLFAGGSREQYF
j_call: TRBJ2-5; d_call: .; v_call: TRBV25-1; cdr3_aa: CASSRSPQETQYF
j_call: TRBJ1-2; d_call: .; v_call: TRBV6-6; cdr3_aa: CASSHYGYTF
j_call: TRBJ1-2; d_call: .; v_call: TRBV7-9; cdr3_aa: CASSLGSGLEGYTF
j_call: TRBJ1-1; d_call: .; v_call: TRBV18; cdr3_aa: CASSPTPQGWNTEAFF
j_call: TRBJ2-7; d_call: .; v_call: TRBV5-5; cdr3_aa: CASSFGPNSYEQYF
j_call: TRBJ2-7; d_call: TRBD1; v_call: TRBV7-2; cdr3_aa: CASSWDREQYF
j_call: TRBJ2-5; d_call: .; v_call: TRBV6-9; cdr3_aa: CASSWRGEETQYF
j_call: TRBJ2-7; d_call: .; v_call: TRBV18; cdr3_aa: CASSPITGLNYEQYF
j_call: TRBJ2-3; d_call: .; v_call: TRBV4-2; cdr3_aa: CASSQEGLAQYF
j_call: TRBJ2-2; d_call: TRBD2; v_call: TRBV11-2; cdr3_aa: CASSLAGGATGELFF
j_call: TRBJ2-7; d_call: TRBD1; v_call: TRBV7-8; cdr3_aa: CASCHRGNDEQYF
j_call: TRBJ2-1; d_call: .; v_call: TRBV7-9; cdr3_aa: CASSRSGTGINEQFF
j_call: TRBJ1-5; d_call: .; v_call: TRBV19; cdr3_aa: CASSIGGGGNQPQHF
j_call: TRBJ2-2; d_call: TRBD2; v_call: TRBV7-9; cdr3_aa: CASSQLAGLAGELFF
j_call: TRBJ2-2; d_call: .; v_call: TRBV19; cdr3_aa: CASSLSGAWTGELFF
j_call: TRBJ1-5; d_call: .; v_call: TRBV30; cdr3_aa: CAWSVGGVNSNQPQHF
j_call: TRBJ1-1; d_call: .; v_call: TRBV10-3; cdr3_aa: CAISRTDVNTEAFF
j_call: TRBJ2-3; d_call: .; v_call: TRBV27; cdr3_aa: CASARGRGTQYF
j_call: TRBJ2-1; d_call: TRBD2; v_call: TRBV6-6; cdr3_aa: CASSSRLAAAYNEQFF
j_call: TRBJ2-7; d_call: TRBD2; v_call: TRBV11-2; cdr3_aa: CASSFGLANYEQYF
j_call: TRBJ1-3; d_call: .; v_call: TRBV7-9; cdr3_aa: CASSPPWGVSGNTIYF
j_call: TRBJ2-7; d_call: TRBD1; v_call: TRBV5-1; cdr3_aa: CASRSRDRTYEQYF
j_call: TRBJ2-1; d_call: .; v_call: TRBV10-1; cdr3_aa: CASSVGPSKGDEQFF
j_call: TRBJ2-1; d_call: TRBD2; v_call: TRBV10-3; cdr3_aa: CAISGLSGKINYNEQFF
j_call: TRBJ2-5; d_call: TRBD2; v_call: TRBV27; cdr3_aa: CASSLSPLGGRRGQQETQYF
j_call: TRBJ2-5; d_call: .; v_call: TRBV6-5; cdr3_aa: CASSERETQYF
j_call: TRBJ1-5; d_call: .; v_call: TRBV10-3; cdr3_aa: CAISETGGDNQPQHF
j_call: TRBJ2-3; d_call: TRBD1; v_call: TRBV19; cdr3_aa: CATKGGDAQTDTQYF
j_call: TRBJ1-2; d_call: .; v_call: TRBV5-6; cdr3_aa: CASSFPRVDYGYTF
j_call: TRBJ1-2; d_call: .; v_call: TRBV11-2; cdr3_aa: CASSSPYRRSNYGYTF